This T cell receptor (beta chain) is from a study of cytomegalovirus exposure and HLA in healthy donors (dated by TCRdb to the late 2010s). Concerning the study at large: In an earlier analysis of around 540 of the donors, 250 to 350 Gb of sequence data and 100 million or so unique TCR beta sequences from 150 million to 200 million T cells were reported. Approximately 310 gigabases of sequencing data and approximately 93 million unique TCR sequences were included in an early release covering 550 to 800 HLA-typed donors. Among the roughly 430 genotyped donors, approximately 81% belonged to the genetic ancestry cluster associated with self-reported Caucasian donors. The study aimed to test whether cataloging public T cell receptors could reveal signatures of past pathogen exposure. The study profiled the T cell repertoires of fewer than 850 subjects by immunosequencing and related them to cytomegalovirus serostatus. Besides the first cohort of under 700 subjects, a separate validation cohort made up of 120 different subjects was used. The study combined high-throughput TCR immunosequencing, statistical association of individual TCRs with disease status, and machine learning to predict cytomegalovirus infection status. In a later analysis, previously published TCR beta repertoires from 550 to 750 donors were re-analyzed and high-resolution HLA genotyping was added so that TCR occurrence patterns could be studied. In the later analysis, no new phenotypic data were used to find candidate immune exposures; instead, reliance was placed on TCR beta sequences and their occurrence across donors. To decide whether each TCR beta V gene segment behaved as functional or pseudogenic, an earlier analysis of 587 of the donors relied on high-throughput TCR beta sequencing. Donor age, sex, ethnicity and CMV serostatus were collected together with the repertoire data. Genome-wide SNP genotypes for about 65% of the roughly 670 donors were used in a later genetic analysis, which treated that subset as a discovery cohort. All discovery cohort repertoires had been generated using a single sequencing platform. HLA typing covered class I and class II loci at four-digit resolution. The number of donors typed differed by locus, with about 629-640 for A, B, C, DRB1 and DQB1, 522 for DQA1, 600 to 610 for DPA1, and some 450 for DPB1. Because of strong linkage in the cohort, roughly five DR-DQ haplotypes were treated as single units for association and clustering. On average, roughly 240,000 unique TCR beta nucleotide sequences were sequenced per donor among more than 350 genotyped donors of the cohort, with roughly 18% of those sequences being non-productive. Points the paper makes about the study in general: A total of fewer than 200 TCR beta chains were listed by the study as associated with cytomegalovirus. An earlier analysis of some 560 of the donors showed that most TCR beta V segments appeared in productive rearrangements either about 87% or about 30% of the time, which broadly matched IMGT annotations. Roughly uniform sequencing depth across donors was assumed in presence/absence analyses, although this assumption may not hold. V-gene and J-gene trimming of TCR beta chains was associated with a missense DCLRE1C variant in a later genetic analysis, and the association was replicated in an independent cohort. In a later analysis, TCR association rates were found to vary across HLA loci, with the most associated TCRs seen for DRB1 alleles and the fewest for HLA-C alleles. A later analysis found that most CMV-associated TCR beta chains appeared HLA-restricted, with HLA associations seemingly driven largely by CMV exposure. Because counts were too low, some 17 rarely observed V segments, including chromosome 9 orphons, were excluded from the earlier analysis of a few hundred of the donors. In a later analysis, HLA-associated TCR beta chains were found to be more clonally expanded and to have lower generation probabilities than equally common non-associated chains. In vitro tests confirmed that a few of the cytomegalovirus-associated TCR beta chains recognize cytomegalovirus antigens. Specific HLA alleles were associated with 16,951 TCR beta sequences at a false discovery rate of 0.05 in a later analysis. Correlated functional status among segregating V segments might be attributable to linkage disequilibrium, but an unknown experimental factor could not be ruled out. Most TCR sequences were observed very rarely across donors, whereas some public TCRs were present in many individuals. Because the 87-base-pair reads could not distinguish some IMGT-functional V segments, including TRBV6-2 and TRBV6-3, those segments were excluded. When HLA alleles, especially DR and DQ, strongly co-occurred, TCR associations were difficult to assign to individual alleles. A further reported finding was that TCR beta sequences accurately predicted the HLA-A and HLA-B alleles for most subjects in the first cohort. In this cohort, only TCR beta chains were sequenced, and detectable features were limited by the absence of alpha or paired-chain data. The authors suggested that the approach could potentially be generalized to other disease states and immunological phenotypes. CMV serostatus was the only immune exposure information available for the cohort. The classifier was reported to diagnose cytomegalovirus status with high specificity and sensitivity in both the original and validation cohorts. Because HLA typing was unavailable for some donors at each locus, only the typed subset was used in association tests. Compared with the roughly 700-donor mean, donors in an Asian-associated ancestry cluster had fewer N-insertions in productive TCRs, according to a later genetic analysis. The sequencing pipeline was judged likely to have produced a cluster of highly shared sequence variants as a technical artifact. In a later analysis, several top co-occurrence clusters were reported to appear linked to parvovirus B19, influenza, CMV and Epstein-Barr virus.

The cohort consisted of 650 to 700 healthy bone marrow donors. At the time of sampling, every cohort member was nominally healthy, though immune exposures that went unrecorded were likely present. The donor tested CMV seronegative, placing the donor among the approximately 360 seronegative members of the cohort. Every donor gave a peripheral blood sample, and the peripheral blood mononuclear cells from that sample were used for TCR beta sequencing. Genomic DNA extraction from the blood cell samples was performed with the Qiagen DNeasy Blood Extraction Kit. Regarding this clone: Its antigen remains unidentified.

The library came from the immunoSEQ multiplex PCR assay. A mixture of 60 forward primers for TCR Vbeta segments and 13 reverse primers for TCR Jbeta segments was used in the multiplex PCR. The CDR3 region of rearranged TCR beta genes was amplified from genomic DNA with a multiplex PCR assay. The Illumina HiSeq System was used to sequence the amplified TCR beta libraries as 87-base-pair reads. The source study handled its data this way. In a later analysis, tens of millions of unique TCR beta chains were counted across the roughly 670 repertoires, and roughly 11 million of these chains were shared by at least two donors. Raw reads were error-corrected and collapsed into unique sequences with a nearest-neighbor algorithm that merged closely related sequences to remove PCR and sequencing errors. Alignment of CDR3 sequences to IMGT reference sequences was used to assign V, D and J gene segments. For a sequence to be retained, a match of at least six nucleotides was required to both a V gene segment and a J gene segment. A rearrangement counted as productive if the CDR3 had no stop codons and remained in frame with V and J, and every other rearrangement counted as non-productive. CDR3 was defined by IMGT convention, running from the second conserved V-encoded cysteine to the conserved J-encoded phenylalanine. The earlier analysis of a few hundred of the donors excluded any sequence lacking an unambiguous match to a single V gene segment. In an earlier analysis of 450 to 700 of the donors, V segments were called functional above 56.7% productive rearrangements and were called segregating when the between-donor standard deviation exceeded 5%. A statistical classification framework was developed to diagnose cytomegalovirus status using the catalog of TCR beta chain sequences. In a later analysis, TCR nucleotide sequences were compared against IMGT/GENE-DB human TR gene sequences so that V and J genes could be assigned. A later analysis assigned CDR3 sequences and most-parsimonious VDJ recombination scenarios with the TCRdist pipeline. In a later analysis, each TCR beta chain was defined by its CDR3 amino acid sequence together with its V-gene family, and reads without a unique V-gene family were excluded. A later analysis removed 600 or so highly shared, low-generation-probability nucleotide sequences to deal with suspected cross-contamination and a sequencing artifact. For each public chain, a later analysis derived a clonal expansion index from normalized ranks of inferred template counts within each repertoire. A later analysis computed generation probabilities with a VDJ recombination model fitted to out-of-frame rearrangements, and checked the results against IGoR. Hypergeometric tests were used in a later analysis to score TCR-TCR, TCR-HLA and TCR-CMV co-occurrence, with a repertoire-size bias correction applied to the TCR pairs. To estimate false discovery rates, a later analysis permuted the HLA or CMV assignments 20 times. A later analysis grouped co-occurring TCRs with DBSCAN, adding TCRdist sequence similarity when clustering within HLA-allele-positive subsets. Repertoires with fewer than 30,000 or more than 120,000 public chains were left out of co-occurrence clustering, as were five repertoires with anomalous nucleotide sharing. TCRdb's version of the immuneACCESS table is confined to in-frame rearrangements and falls short of the full clone set. An unresolved V gene accounts for under half of the shortfall where checked; the remainder is of unknown origin. The DNA was the basis for D and trimming; V, J and clone size are from that table. The sample table includes 93,000 or so clones. The ten top clones hold 3% to 3.5% of the sample.

Including cysteine and phenylalanine, the CDR3 has 15 amino acids. Solely the CDR3 DNA is kept, with 45 bases framed from the first base. Taken from the germline V gene (reference sequence), the CDR1 and CDR2 loops are SEHNR and FQNEAQ. Clipping removes 5 bases from V and 5 bases from J, with 7 as the unmatched junction base count. Sequencing was done on a sample of PBMCs. The chain joins TRBV7-9 to TRBJ2-2, with 8 middle bases fitting TRBD1. This sequence was found in a man aged 35-49 years in good health and CMV-seronegative. The CDR3 sequence is CASSPGTGDTGELFF. The nucleotides read TGTGCCAGCAGCCCCGGGACAGGAGATACCGGGGAGCTGTTTTTT.